These T cell receptor beta chains were read from a single sample in a study of blood T cells in healthy people across ages. TCRdb used MiXCR to reprocess the 5' RACE reads, holding one entry per CDR3 protein. Of 910,000 or so distinct CDR3 sequences listed, about 53% were seen once; the top ten hold roughly a fifth. The sample consisted of blood. Every receptor here comes from a woman aged 60-75 years in good health. Both conserved end residues are part of each CDR3. The order of the fields is J gene, V gene, D gene, clone size, CDR3 DNA, CDR3 protein. The D gene is left open where the match is weak. Clone size appears in some rows only: once, few, many, or a class for an expanded clone.

TRBJ2-7 | TRBV20-1 | . | . | TGCAGTGCTCCTCTAGCGCCCTCCTACGAGCAGTACTTC | CSAPLAPSYEQYF
TRBJ1-5 | TRBV20-1 | . | many | TGCAGTGCTACCCCAGGGAACGATCAGCCCCAGCATTTT | CSATPGNDQPQHF
TRBJ2-7 | TRBV27 | . | . | TGTGCCAGCAGTTTAAGGGCGGAGAGCTCCTACGAGCAGTACTTC | CASSLRAESSYEQYF
TRBJ2-1 | TRBV29-1 | . | . | TGCAGCGCACAAGGGGGGTGGGTCGAGAGACCCTACAATGAGCAGTTCTTC | CSAQGGWVERPYNEQFF
TRBJ2-1 | TRBV20-1 | . | . | TGCAGTGCTAGTTCCGGCCTTAGTAATGAGCAGTTCTTC | CSASSGLSNEQFF
TRBJ2-7 | TRBV29-1 | . | few | TGCAGCGCCGGGGACACAGCCTACGAGCAGTACTTC | CSAGDTAYEQYF
TRBJ2-7 | TRBV2 | TRBD2 | . | TGTGCCAGCAGTCTCCAACCGGGACTAGGGTACAATGAGCAGTACTTC | CASSLQPGLGYNEQYF
TRBJ2-7 | TRBV20-1 | . | . | TGCAGTGCCTACGAATTGACAGGTTTAACCTACGAGCAGTACTTC | CSAYELTGLTYEQYF
TRBJ2-7 | TRBV11-2 | . | . | TGTGCCAGCAGCTCACATCCGGGGAGCCTTGACGAGCAGTACTTC | CASSSHPGSLDEQYF
TRBJ2-5 | TRBV5-5 | TRBD1 | few | TGTGCCAGCAGCGTGGCCGGGACAGGGGAGACCCAGTACTTC | CASSVAGTGETQYF
TRBJ2-1 | TRBV4-3 | . | . | TGCGCCAGCAGCCTTAGGGTTGGCAGGAGCTCCTACAATGAGCAGTTCTTC | CASSLRVGRSSYNEQFF
TRBJ1-1 | TRBV28 | . | . | TGTGCCAGCAGGACAGCCCCGAACACTGAAGCTTTCTTT | CASRTAPNTEAFF
TRBJ2-3 | TRBV10-3 | TRBD2 | . | TGTGCCATCAGTGATCTAGCGGGAGTCGTATCAGATACGCAGTATTTT | CAISDLAGVVSDTQYF
TRBJ2-5 | TRBV28 | . | . | TGTGCCAGCAGTTTTTACCTGGGCGGGGAGACCCAGTACTTC | CASSFYLGGETQYF
TRBJ2-7 | TRBV11-2 | . | . | TGTGCCAGCAGCTTAGTCGGTCAGGTCGTTCGGGAGCAGTACTTC | CASSLVGQVVREQYF
TRBJ1-2 | TRBV30 | . | . | TGTGCCTGGTTCCGGGGAATCGGGGACTATGGCTACACCTTC | CAWFRGIGDYGYTF
TRBJ1-2 | TRBV29-1 | . | . | TGCAGCGTTGACGACAGGACCAACTATGGCTACACCTTC | CSVDDRTNYGYTF
TRBJ2-1 | TRBV27 | TRBD2 | few | TGTGCCAGCAGTCCGGGGGGATTAGCGGGAGATTTGGGCAATGAGCAGTTCTTC | CASSPGGLAGDLGNEQFF
TRBJ2-7 | TRBV6-2/TRBV6-3 | TRBD2 | . | TGTGCCAGCAGTGACCTAGCGGCGGGAGGGTACGAGCAGTACTTC | CASSDLAAGGYEQYF
TRBJ1-2 | TRBV7-9 | . | . | TGTGCCAGCAGCACAGGGACACCCCAGGGAGGCTACACCTTC | CASSTGTPQGGYTF
TRBJ2-3 | TRBV18 | . | . | TGTGCCAGCTCACCAACGGCCCACACAGATACGCAGTATTTT | CASSPTAHTDTQYF
TRBJ2-1 | TRBV5-6 | . | . | TGTGCCAGCAGCCTGGGACCCTCCGGGTACAATGAGCAGTTCTTC | CASSLGPSGYNEQFF
TRBJ1-5 | TRBV5-5 | TRBD1 | . | TGTGCCAGCGGGGGACAGATAGATCAGCCCCAGCATTTT | CASGGQIDQPQHF
TRBJ2-1 | TRBV5-1 | . | . | TGCGCCAGCAGCGGGGGGGCTCCATACAATGAGCAGTTCTTC | CASSGGAPYNEQFF
TRBJ2-1 | TRBV20-1 | TRBD2 | . | TGCAGTGCTAGAGAGGCGGGAGTAGGGAATGAGCAGTTCTTC | CSAREAGVGNEQFF
TRBJ2-7 | TRBV20-1 | TRBD2 | few | TGCAGTGCTGGCGGGACTAGCACTGGCTACGAGCAGTACTTC | CSAGGTSTGYEQYF
TRBJ2-5 | TRBV29-1 | TRBD1 | . | TGCAGCGTTAGACGACAGGGAAGAGAGCGGTACTTC | CSVRRQGRERYF
TRBJ1-1 | TRBV20-1 | . | . | TGCAGTGCTCCCCTATTTTTGAACACTGAAGCTTTCTTT | CSAPLFLNTEAFF
TRBJ1-2 | TRBV20-1 | TRBD1 | few | TGCAGTGCCCGCCAGGACAGGAACTATGGCTACACCTTC | CSARQDRNYGYTF
TRBJ1-4 | TRBV20-1 | TRBD1 | . | TGCAGTGCTAGAGTCAGGGGGGAAAAACTGTTTTTT | CSARVRGEKLFF
TRBJ2-2 | TRBV14 | . | once | TGTGCCAGCAGCCGTATCAGGGTGGCGAACACCGGGGAGCTGTTTTTT | CASSRIRVANTGELFF
TRBJ2-3 | TRBV29-1 | . | . | TGCAGCGTGTTGGGCCTTAGCACAGATACGCAGTATTTT | CSVLGLSTDTQYF
TRBJ2-1 | TRBV6-6 | TRBD2 | . | TGTGCCAGCGTCCGGACTAGCGGGTCAAATGAGCAGTTCTTC | CASVRTSGSNEQFF
TRBJ1-2 | TRBV21-1 | . | once | TGTGCCAGCAGCACCAGACATTTAGGGAACTATGGCTACACCTTC | CASSTRHLGNYGYTF
TRBJ2-1 | TRBV15 | TRBD2 | few | TGTGCCACCAGCAGAGCACTAGCGGGAGTCAATGAGCAGTTCTTC | CATSRALAGVNEQFF
TRBJ2-4 | TRBV21-1 | . | . | TGTGCCAGCAGCAAAGATCGGAACAGGGGGGCCAAAAACATTCAGTACTTC | CASSKDRNRGAKNIQYF
TRBJ1-2 | TRBV4-2 | TRBD1 | once | TGTGCCAGCAGCCAGCCGACAGGGGTGAATGGCTACACCTTC | CASSQPTGVNGYTF
TRBJ2-3 | TRBV5-1 | . | . | TGCGCCAGCAGCTTGAGAAGGGGAGATACGCAGTATTTT | CASSLRRGDTQYF
TRBJ2-1 | TRBV18 | . | . | TGTGCCAGCTCACCAGCGGGCGGCGGGACCGGGGAGTTCTTC | CASSPAGGGTGEFF
TRBJ2-6 | TRBV2 | . | . | TGTGCCGGCAGTGTGGTCTCTGGGGCCAACGTCCTGACTTTC | CAGSVVSGANVLTF
TRBJ2-7 | TRBV3-1 | TRBD2 | few | TGTGCCAGCAGCCTGCGGACTAGTAGCTACGAGCAGTACTTC | CASSLRTSSYEQYF
TRBJ2-3 | TRBV4-2 | . | few | TGTGCCAGCAGCCAAGTGCCCTTCCTCGGCCGGGACACAGATACGCAGTATTTT | CASSQVPFLGRDTDTQYF
TRBJ1-2 | TRBV28 | TRBD1 | . | TGTGCCAGCAGACCCTGGGGACAGGCCTATGGCTACACCTTC | CASRPWGQAYGYTF